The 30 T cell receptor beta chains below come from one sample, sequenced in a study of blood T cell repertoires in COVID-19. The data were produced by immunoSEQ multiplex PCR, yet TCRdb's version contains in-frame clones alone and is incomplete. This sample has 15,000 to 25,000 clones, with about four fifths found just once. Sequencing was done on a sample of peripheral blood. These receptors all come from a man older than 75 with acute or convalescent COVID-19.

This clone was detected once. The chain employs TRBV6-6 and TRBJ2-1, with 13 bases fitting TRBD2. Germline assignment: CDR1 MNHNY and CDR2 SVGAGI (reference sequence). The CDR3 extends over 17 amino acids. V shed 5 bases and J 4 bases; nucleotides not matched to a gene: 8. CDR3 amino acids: CASSPRPGLAGYNEQFF. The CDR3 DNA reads TGTGCCAGCAGTCCTCGGCCGGGACTAGCGGGATACAATGAGCAGTTCTTC.

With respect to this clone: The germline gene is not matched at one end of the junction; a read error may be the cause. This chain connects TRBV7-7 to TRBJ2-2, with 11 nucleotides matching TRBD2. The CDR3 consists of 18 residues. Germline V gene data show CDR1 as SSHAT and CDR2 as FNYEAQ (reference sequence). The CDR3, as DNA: TGTGCTAGCAGCTTAGGAACTAGCGGGAGAGGAAAAACCGGGGAGCTGTTTTTT. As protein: CASSLGTSGRGKTGELFF.

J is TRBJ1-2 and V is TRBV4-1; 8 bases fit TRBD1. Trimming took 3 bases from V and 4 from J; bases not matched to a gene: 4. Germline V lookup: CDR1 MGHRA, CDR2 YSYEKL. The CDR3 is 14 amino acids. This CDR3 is CASSQDRVSYGYTF. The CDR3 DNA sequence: TGCGCCAGCAGCCAGGACAGGGTGAGCTATGGCTACACCTTC.

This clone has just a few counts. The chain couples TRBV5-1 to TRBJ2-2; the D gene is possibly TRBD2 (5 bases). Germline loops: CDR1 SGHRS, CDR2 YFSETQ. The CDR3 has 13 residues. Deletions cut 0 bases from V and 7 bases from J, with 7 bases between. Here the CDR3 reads CASSLGGSGELFF. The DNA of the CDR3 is TGCGCCAGCAGCTTGGGAGGGAGCGGGGAGCTGTTTTTT. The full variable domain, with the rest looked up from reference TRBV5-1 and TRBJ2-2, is KAGVTQTPRYLIKTRGQQVTLSCSPISGHRSVSWYQQTPGQGLQFLFEYFSETQRNKGNFPGRFSGRQFSNSRSEMNVSTLELGDSALYLCASSLGGSGELFFGEGSRLTVL.

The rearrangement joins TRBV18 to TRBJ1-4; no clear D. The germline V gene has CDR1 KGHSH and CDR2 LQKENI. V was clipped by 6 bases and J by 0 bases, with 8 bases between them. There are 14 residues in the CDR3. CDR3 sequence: CASSPGSTNEKLFF. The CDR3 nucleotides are TGTGCCAGCTCCCCGGGTTCAACTAATGAAAAACTGTTTTTT.

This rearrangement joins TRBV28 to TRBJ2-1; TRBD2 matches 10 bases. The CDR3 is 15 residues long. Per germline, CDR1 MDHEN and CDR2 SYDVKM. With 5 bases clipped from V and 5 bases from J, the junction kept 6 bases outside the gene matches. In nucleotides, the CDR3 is TGTGCCAGCAGTCCGTTGGGACTAGCGAACAATGAGCAGTTCTTC. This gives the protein CASSPLGLANNEQFF.

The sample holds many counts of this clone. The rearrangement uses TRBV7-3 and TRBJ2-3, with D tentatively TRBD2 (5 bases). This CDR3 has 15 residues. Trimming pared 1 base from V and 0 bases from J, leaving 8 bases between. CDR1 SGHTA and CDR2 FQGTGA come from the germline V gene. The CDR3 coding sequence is TGTGCCAGCAGCTTAAACCCGGGAAGCACAGATACGCAGTATTTT. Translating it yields CASSLNPGSTDTQYF.

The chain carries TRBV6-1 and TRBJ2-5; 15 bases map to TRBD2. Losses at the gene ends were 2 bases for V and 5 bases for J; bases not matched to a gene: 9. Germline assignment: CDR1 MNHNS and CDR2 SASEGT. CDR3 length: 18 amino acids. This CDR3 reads CASSESGLAGGRWETQYF. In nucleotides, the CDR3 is TGTGCCAGCAGTGAAAGTGGACTAGCGGGAGGGCGTTGGGAGACCCAGTACTTC.

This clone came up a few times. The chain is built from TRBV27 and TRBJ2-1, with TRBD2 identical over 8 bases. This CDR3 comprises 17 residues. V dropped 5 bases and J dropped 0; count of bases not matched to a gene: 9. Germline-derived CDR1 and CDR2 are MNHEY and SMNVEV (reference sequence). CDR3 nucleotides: TGTGCCAGCAGTAGAAATAGCGGGGCCTTCTCCTACAATGAGCAGTTCTTC. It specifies CASSRNSGAFSYNEQFF.

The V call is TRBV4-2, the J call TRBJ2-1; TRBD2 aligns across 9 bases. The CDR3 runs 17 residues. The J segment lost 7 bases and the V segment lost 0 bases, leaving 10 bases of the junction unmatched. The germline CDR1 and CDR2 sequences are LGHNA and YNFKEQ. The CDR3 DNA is TGTGCCAGCAGCCAAGAGTCGGAACTAGCGGGTTGGAATGAGCAGTTCTTC. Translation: CASSQESELAGWNEQFF.

The CDR3 DNA reads TGTGCCAGCACGGGGAGGGGATCGCTCACCGGGGAGCTGTTTTTT. The encoded protein is CASTGRGSLTGELFF. The rearrangement links TRBV6-5 to TRBJ2-2, with TRBD2 matching 7 bases. Germline V gene data show CDR1 as MNHEY and CDR2 as SVGAGI. The V gene end was trimmed by 7 bases and the J gene end by 4 bases; junction bases not matched to a gene: 9. The CDR3 sequence is 15 residues long.

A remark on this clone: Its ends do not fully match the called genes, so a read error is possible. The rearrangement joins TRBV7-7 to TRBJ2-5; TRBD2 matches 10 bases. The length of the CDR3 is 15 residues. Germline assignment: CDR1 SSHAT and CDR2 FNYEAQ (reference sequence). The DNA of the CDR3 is TGTGCTAGCAGCCCGAGCGGGAGGGCCCAAGAGACCCAGTACTTC. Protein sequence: CASSPSGRAQETQYF.

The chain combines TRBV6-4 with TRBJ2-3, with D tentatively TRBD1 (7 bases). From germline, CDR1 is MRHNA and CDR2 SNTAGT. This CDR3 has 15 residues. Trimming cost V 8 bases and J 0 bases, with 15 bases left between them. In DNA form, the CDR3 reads TGTGCCAGCTCCTCAGGGGGGCGCAGCACAGATACGCAGTATTTT. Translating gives CASSSGGRSTDTQYF.

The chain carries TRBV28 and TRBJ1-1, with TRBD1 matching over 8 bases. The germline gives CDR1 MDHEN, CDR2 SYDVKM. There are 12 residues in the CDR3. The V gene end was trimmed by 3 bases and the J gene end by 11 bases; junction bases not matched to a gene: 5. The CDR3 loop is CASSFGQGYAFF. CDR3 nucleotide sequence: TGTGCCAGCAGTTTCGGACAGGGCTATGCTTTCTTT.

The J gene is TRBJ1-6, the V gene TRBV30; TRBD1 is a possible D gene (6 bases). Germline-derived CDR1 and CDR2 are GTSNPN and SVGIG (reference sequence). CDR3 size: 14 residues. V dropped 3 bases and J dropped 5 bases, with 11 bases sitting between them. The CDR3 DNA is TGTGCCTGGAGCCTCGGACAGAATAATTCACCCCTCCACTTT. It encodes CAWSLGQNNSPLHF.

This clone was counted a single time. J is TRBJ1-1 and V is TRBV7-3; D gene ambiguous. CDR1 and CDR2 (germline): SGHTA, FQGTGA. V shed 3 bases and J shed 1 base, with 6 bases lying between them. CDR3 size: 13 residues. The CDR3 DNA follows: TGTGCCAGCAGCTTGGCAGGGAACACTGAAGCTTTCTTT. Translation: CASSLAGNTEAFF.

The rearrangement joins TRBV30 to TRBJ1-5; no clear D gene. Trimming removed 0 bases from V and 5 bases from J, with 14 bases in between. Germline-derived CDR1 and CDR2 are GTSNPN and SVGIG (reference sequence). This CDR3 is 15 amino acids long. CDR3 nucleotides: TGTGCCTGGAGTGTTTTGGGGAGGGAGCATCAGCCCCAGCATTTT. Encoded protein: CAWSVLGREHQPQHF.

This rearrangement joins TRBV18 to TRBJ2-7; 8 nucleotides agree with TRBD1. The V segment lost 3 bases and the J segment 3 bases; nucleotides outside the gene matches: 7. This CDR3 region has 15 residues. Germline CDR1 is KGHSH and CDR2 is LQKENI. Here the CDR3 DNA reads TGTGCCAGCTCACCCGCCGGGACAGGAGGCTACGAGCAGTACTTC. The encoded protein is CASSPAGTGGYEQYF.

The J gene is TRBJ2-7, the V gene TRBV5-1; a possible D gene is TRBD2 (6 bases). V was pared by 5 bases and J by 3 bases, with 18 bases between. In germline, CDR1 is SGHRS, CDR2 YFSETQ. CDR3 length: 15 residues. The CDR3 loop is CASSHPGVVDYEQYV. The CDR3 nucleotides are TGCGCCAGCAGTCACCCGGGGGTAGTAGACTACGAGCAGTACGTC.

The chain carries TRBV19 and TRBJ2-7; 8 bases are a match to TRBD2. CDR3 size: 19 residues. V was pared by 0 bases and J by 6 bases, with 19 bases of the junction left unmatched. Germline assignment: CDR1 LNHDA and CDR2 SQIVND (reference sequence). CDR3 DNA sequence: TGTGCCAGTAGTATAGACACTAGCGGAAAGGCCGAACTACGGGGCGAGCAGTACTTC. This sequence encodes CASSIDTSGKAELRGEQYF.

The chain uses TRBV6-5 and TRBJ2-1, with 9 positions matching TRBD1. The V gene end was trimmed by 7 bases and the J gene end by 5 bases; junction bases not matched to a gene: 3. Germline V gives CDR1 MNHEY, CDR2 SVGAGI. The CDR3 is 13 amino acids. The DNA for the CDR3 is TGTGCCAGCACTCGGACAGGGGACAATGAGCAGTTCTTC. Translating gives CASTRTGDNEQFF.

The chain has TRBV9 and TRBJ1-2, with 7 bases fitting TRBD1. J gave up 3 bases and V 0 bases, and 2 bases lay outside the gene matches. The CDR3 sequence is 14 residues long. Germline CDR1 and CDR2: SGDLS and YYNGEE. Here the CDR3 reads CASSVGGGDYGYTF. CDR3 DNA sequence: TGTGCCAGCAGCGTAGGAGGGGGCGACTATGGCTACACCTTC.

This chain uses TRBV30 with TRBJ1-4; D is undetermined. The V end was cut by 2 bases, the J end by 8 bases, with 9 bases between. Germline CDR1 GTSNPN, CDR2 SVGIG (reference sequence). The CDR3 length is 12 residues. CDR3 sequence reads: CAWSSLKEKLFF. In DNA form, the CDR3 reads TGTGCCTGGAGTAGCTTGAAAGAAAAACTGTTTTTT.

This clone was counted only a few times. The CDR3 loop reads CAWSVLTSPLHF. The DNA for the CDR3 is TGTGCCTGGAGTGTACTTACTTCACCCCTCCACTTT. The V and J genes are TRBV30 and TRBJ1-6, with D unresolved. Germline V CDR1 and CDR2: GTSNPN, SVGIG (reference sequence). CDR3 length: 12 amino acids. Trimming stripped 0 bases from V and 9 bases from J, with 6 bases between.

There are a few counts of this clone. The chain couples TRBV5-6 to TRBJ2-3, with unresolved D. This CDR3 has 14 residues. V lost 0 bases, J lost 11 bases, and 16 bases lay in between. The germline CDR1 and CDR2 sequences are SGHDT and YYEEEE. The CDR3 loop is CASSLAAVPSRQYF. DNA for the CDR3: TGTGCCAGCAGCTTGGCCGCGGTCCCGTCAAGGCAGTATTTT.

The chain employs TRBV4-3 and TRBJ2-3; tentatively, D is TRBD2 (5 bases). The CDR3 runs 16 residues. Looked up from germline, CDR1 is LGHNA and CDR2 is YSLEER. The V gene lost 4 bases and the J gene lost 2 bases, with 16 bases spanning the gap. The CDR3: CASSRTVGSDTDTQYF. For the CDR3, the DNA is TGCGCCAGCAGCCGGACGGTAGGGAGTGACACAGATACGCAGTATTTT.

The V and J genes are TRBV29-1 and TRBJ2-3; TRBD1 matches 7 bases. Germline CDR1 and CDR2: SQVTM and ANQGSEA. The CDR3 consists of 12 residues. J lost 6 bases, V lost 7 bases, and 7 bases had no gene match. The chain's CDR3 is CSGSTGADTQYF. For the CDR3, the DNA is TGCAGCGGCTCAACAGGGGCGGATACGCAGTATTTT.

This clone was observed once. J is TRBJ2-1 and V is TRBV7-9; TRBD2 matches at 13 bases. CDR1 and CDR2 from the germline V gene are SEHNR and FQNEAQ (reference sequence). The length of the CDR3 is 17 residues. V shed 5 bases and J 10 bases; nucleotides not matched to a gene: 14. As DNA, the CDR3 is TGTGCCAGCAGCGTAGGACGGACTAGCGGGAGTCAGAAGGAGCAGTTCTTC. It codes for CASSVGRTSGSQKEQFF.

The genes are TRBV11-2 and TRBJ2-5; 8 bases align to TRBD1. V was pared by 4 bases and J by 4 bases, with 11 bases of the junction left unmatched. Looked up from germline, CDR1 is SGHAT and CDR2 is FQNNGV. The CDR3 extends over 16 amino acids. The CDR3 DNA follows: TGTGCCAGCAGCTGGGGGACAGGAGGTTCTAGAGAGACCCAGTACTTC. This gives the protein CASSWGTGGSRETQYF. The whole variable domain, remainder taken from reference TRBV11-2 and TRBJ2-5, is EAGVAQSPRYKIIEKRQSVAFWCNPISGHATLYWYQQILGQGPKLLIQFQNNGVVDDSQLPKDRFSAERLKGVDSTLKIQPAKLEDSAVYLCASSWGTGGSRETQYFGPGTRLLVL.

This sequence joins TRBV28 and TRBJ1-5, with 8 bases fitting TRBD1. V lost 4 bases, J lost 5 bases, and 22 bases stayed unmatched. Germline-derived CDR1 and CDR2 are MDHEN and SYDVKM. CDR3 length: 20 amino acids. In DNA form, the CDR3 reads TGTGCCAGCAGTTCTATCCCCGCGGGTGCGCGGACAGGGATAGATCAGCCCCAGCATTTT. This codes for CASSSIPAGARTGIDQPQHF.